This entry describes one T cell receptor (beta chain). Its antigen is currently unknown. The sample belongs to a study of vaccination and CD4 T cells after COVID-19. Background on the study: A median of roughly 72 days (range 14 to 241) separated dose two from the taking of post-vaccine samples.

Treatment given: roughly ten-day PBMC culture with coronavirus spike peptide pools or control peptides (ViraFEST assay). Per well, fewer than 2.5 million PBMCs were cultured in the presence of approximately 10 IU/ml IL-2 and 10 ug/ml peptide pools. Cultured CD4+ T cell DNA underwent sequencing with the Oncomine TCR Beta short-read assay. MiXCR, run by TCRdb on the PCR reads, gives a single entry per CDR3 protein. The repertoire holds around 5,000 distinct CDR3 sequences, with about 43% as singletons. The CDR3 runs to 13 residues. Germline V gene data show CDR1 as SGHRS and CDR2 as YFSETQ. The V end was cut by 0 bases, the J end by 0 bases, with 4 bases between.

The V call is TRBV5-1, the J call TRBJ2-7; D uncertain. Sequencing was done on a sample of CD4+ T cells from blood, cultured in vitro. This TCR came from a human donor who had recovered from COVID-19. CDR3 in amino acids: CASSLGASYEQYF. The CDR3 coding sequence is TGCGCCAGCAGCTTGGGCGCCTCCTACGAGCAGTACTTC. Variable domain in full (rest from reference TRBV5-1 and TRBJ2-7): KAGVTQTPRYLIKTRGQQVTLSCSPISGHRSVSWYQQTPGQGLQFLFEYFSETQRNKGNFPGRFSGRQFSNSRSEMNVSTLELGDSALYLCASSLGASYEQYFGPGTRLTVT.